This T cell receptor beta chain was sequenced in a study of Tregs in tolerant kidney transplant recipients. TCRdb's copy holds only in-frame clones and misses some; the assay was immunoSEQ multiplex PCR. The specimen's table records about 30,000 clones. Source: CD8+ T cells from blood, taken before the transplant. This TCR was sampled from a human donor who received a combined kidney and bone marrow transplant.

CDR3 in amino acids: CASSGVDSYYSNQPQHF. Incomplete CDR3 DNA: TGTGCCAGTAGTGGGGTGGACAGCTACTATAGCAATCAGCCC. The V gene is TRBV19, the J gene TRBJ1-5; D perhaps matches TRBD1 (6 bases). The read ends 3 residues shy of where the CDR3 ends; the end is completed using the germline J gene. The CDR3 spans 17 residues. Trimming removed 5 bases at V and 0 bases at J, with 17 bases between. Per the germline V gene, CDR1 is LNHDA and CDR2 is SQIVND (reference sequence).